What follows are 30 T cell receptor beta chains derived from one specimen sequenced in a study of T-cell reconstitution after alpha-beta-depleted transplantation in children. Unique molecular identifiers were incorporated during preparation of the TCRbeta library. TCRdb re-called the PCR reads through MiXCR, storing one row per CDR3 protein. The sample lists about 580,000 distinct CDR3 sequences, around 23% occurring once. Sequenced material: PBMCs, mostly from graft donor cells, taken 360 days after TCRalphabeta/CD19-depleted stem cell transplant. These receptors originate from a boy under two years old who had a stem cell transplant for acute myeloid leukemia, so the T cells may come from the graft donor.

Ten or more counts support this clonotype. V and J are TRBV29-1 and TRBJ2-7, with 7 bases that match TRBD1. CDR1 and CDR2 (germline): SQVTM, ANQGSEA. CDR3 length: 12 amino acids. V shed 7 bases and J 4 bases; nucleotides not matched to a gene: 7. The CDR3 reads CSAGTVLYEQYF. As DNA, the CDR3 is TGCAGCGCCGGGACAGTGCTTTACGAGCAGTACTTC.

In this sample, this clonotype turned up a few times. The V gene is TRBV12-3 or TRBV12-4, the J gene TRBJ1-2; the D gene is possibly TRBD1 (5 bases). This CDR3 has 19 residues. Trimming shortened V by 3 bases and J by 0 bases, and 23 bases separated the two germline ends. The CDR3 here is CASSFPAGSREHPNYGYTF. CDR3 nucleotide sequence: TGTGCCAGCAGTTTTCCGGCAGGGTCTAGGGAACATCCTAACTATGGCTACACCTTC.

This clonotype was detected only a few times. V usage is TRBV5-5 and J usage is TRBJ2-3; 9 nucleotides align to TRBD2. With 4 bases clipped from V and 2 bases from J, the junction kept 8 bases outside the gene matches. CDR1 and CDR2 from the germline V gene are SGHKS and YYEKEE (reference sequence). This CDR3 region has 16 residues. The CDR3 here is CASSLSGLANTDTQYF. The CDR3, as DNA: TGTGCCAGCAGCCTATCGGGACTAGCTAACACAGATACGCAGTATTTT.

At least ten counts were recorded for this clonotype. The gene calls are TRBV18 and TRBJ2-1; 7 positions match TRBD2. The ends lost 1 base at V and 13 bases at J; junction bases unmatched: 7. Germline values: CDR1 KGHSH, CDR2 LQKENI. This CDR3 is 13 amino acids long. The CDR3 sequence is CASSPLGRGRQFF. The CDR3, as DNA: TGTGCCAGCTCACCACTGGGGAGGGGACGCCAGTTCTTC.

This rearrangement joins TRBV20-1 to TRBJ1-1; the D gene is possibly TRBD1 (6 bases). The V and J ends lost 0 bases and 4 bases respectively, with 15 bases between them. CDR1 and CDR2 from the germline V gene are DFQATT and SNEGSKA (reference sequence). This CDR3 comprises 15 residues. The CDR3 DNA sequence: TGCAGTGCTAGAGATTTGGCCAGGGGCAGCACTGAAGCTTTCTTT. Its translation is CSARDLARGSTEAFF.

This clonotype was counted a few times. The genes are TRBV20-1 and TRBJ2-7; 10 positions match TRBD2. V lost 1 base and J lost 2; bases outside the gene matches: 2. Germline-derived CDR1 and CDR2 are DFQATT and SNEGSKA (reference sequence). The length of the CDR3 is 14 residues. The CDR3: CSARGSGGAYEQYV. As DNA, the CDR3 is TGCAGTGCTAGAGGCAGCGGGGGGGCCTACGAGCAGTACGTC.

V gene TRBV7-3 combines with J gene TRBJ2-7; perhaps TRBD2 as D (5 bases). In germline, CDR1 is SGHTA, CDR2 FQGTGA. Trimming removed 2 bases from V and 3 bases from J, with 14 bases in between. The CDR3 is 15 residues long. DNA of the CDR3: TGTGCCAGCAGCTTATTATCCGGAGGTGGCTACGAGCAGTACTTC. Translating gives CASSLLSGGGYEQYF.

The chain combines TRBV5-5 with TRBJ2-3; 10 nucleotides agree with TRBD2. This CDR3 is 16 amino acids long. CDR1 and CDR2 from the germline V gene are SGHKS and YYEKEE (reference sequence). Trimming at V came to 0 bases and at J to 4 bases, leaving 5 bases not matched to a gene. The CDR3 bases are TGTGCCAGCAGCTTGGTAGGGCTAGCGGGGGCAGATACGCAGTATTTT. Translating it yields CASSLVGLAGADTQYF.

This clonotype came up a few times. V is TRBV4-3 and J is TRBJ2-2; no reliable D call. The CDR3 length is 17 residues. V was shortened by 0 bases and J by 5 bases, with 16 bases between the two germline ends. Germline CDR1 and CDR2: LGHNA and YSLEER. In DNA form, the CDR3 reads TGCGCCAGCAGCCAAGATAGCCCCCCAGGTCCGACCGGGGAGCTGTTTTTT. It codes for CASSQDSPPGPTGELFF.

This clonotype showed up just a few times. The chain couples TRBV7-2 to TRBJ2-7, with D unclear. The length of the CDR3 is 12 residues. The ends were cut back, 5 bases at V and 6 bases at J, with 11 bases in the middle. Germline values: CDR1 SGHTA, CDR2 FQGNSA. The CDR3 loop is CASSARVGEQYF. The CDR3 nucleotides are TGTGCCAGCAGCGCACGAGTGGGCGAGCAGTACTTC.

CDR3 residues: CSASFRGSFDEQYV. The CDR3 nucleotides are TGCAGTGCTAGTTTCAGGGGATCCTTTGACGAGCAGTACGTC. The rearrangement joins TRBV20-1 to TRBJ2-7; a possible D gene is TRBD1 (6 bases). This CDR3 is 14 amino acids long. The germline V and J ends were trimmed by 3 bases and 5 bases, with 17 bases remaining between them. Germline V gene sequence: CDR1 DFQATT, CDR2 SNEGSKA (reference sequence).

This clonotype showed up many times. This chain links TRBV12-3 or TRBV12-4 with TRBJ1-1, with a tentative D call TRBD1 (6 bases). This CDR3 contains 13 residues. Trimming took off 3 bases at V and 4 bases at J, with 9 bases between the two ends. The CDR3 bases are TGTGCCAGCAGTTTCAGGGGTCGCACTGAAGCTTTCTTT. Residues: CASSFRGRTEAFF.

As to this clonotype: A much larger clone differs by one base, so this may be a read error. The chain couples TRBV12-3 or TRBV12-4 to TRBJ2-7, with 9 bases that match TRBD1. The CDR3 length is 15 residues. The chain's CDR3 is CASSLGDRELREQDF. The CDR3 DNA is TGTGCCAGCAGTTTGGGGGACAGGGAGCTTCGCGAGCAGGACTTC.

This clonotype appeared many times. This chain connects TRBV20-1 to TRBJ2-3; weak D call: TRBD1 (5 bases). Trimming cost V 7 bases and J 0 bases, with 14 bases left between them. The CDR3 length is 14 residues. The germline CDR1 and CDR2 sequences are DFQATT and SNEGSKA (reference sequence). The CDR3 bases are TGCAGTGGGGGTCGCAGGGTTAGCACAGATACGCAGTATTTT. It translates to CSGGRRVSTDTQYF.

The chain is built from TRBV12-3 or TRBV12-4 and TRBJ2-4, with 8 bases identical to TRBD2. Losses at the gene ends were 3 bases for V and 7 bases for J; bases not matched to a gene: 14. The CDR3 consists of 17 residues. The CDR3 protein is CASSFTGLAAWGNIQYF. As DNA, the CDR3 is TGTGCCAGCAGTTTTACAGGACTAGCTGCTTGGGGGAACATTCAGTACTTC.

The V call is TRBV20-1, the J call TRBJ2-5; D is unresolved. The CDR3 is made up of 15 amino acids. Trimming cost V 8 bases and J 4 bases, with 23 bases left between them. Germline V lookup: CDR1 DFQATT, CDR2 SNEGSKA (reference sequence). The CDR3 coding sequence is TGCAGTACCCCTCCCCCGGACGGCTCCCTAGAGACCCAGTACTTC. Its protein product is CSTPPPDGSLETQYF.

This clonotype was picked up many times. CDR3 nucleotide sequence: TGTGCCAGCAGCTTAGCGGTGGGGATGATGGGGACTGAAGCTTTCTTT. Amino acid sequence: CASSLAVGMMGTEAFF. V and J are TRBV7-2 and TRBJ1-1; D uncertain. This CDR3 comprises 16 residues. Deletions cut 0 bases from V and 5 bases from J, with 16 bases between. The germline CDR1 and CDR2 sequences are SGHTA and FQGNSA. Based on the CDR3 plus reference TRBV7-2 and TRBJ1-1, the full variable domain is GAGVSQSPSNKVTEKGKDVELRCDPISGHTALYWYRQSLGQGLEFLIYFQGNSAPDKSGLPSDRFSAERTGGSVSTLTIQRTQQEDSAVYLCASSLAVGMMGTEAFFGQGTRLTVV.

The gene calls are TRBV6-1 and TRBJ1-1, with TRBD1 matching over 11 bases. Germline V gene lookup returns CDR1 MNHNS and CDR2 SASEGT. V shed 7 bases and J 3 bases; nucleotides not matched to a gene: 13. There are 17 residues in the CDR3. CDR3 bases: TGTGCCAGCACAGGACAGGGGGCTCTTGGTCCGGACACTGAAGCTTTCTTT. Protein product: CASTGQGALGPDTEAFF.

At least ten counts were recorded for this clonotype. The chain combines TRBV6-1 with TRBJ2-3; D may be TRBD1 or TRBD2 (5 bases each). V lost 4 bases and J lost 0, with 11 bases in between. The CDR3 is made up of 15 amino acids. The germline V gene encodes CDR1 MNHNS and CDR2 SASEGT. This chain's CDR3 is CASSGDGPSTDTQYF. CDR3 DNA sequence: TGTGCCAGCAGTGGGGACGGACCTAGCACAGATACGCAGTATTTT.

This clonotype has only a few counts. This chain joins TRBV4-3 and TRBJ2-7; D may be TRBD2 (6 bases). There are 15 residues in the CDR3. Looked up from germline, CDR1 is LGHNA and CDR2 is YSLEER. Trimming left V 1 base short and J 2 bases short, with 12 bases between. CDR3 nucleotide sequence: TGCGCCAGCAGCCAAGGCCGGGGAGGACCCTACGAGCAGTACTTC. Amino acids: CASSQGRGGPYEQYF.

This clonotype was observed a handful of times. The CDR3 sequence is CASSLGFEQYF. DNA for the CDR3: TGTGCCAGCAGCTTAGGGTTCGAGCAGTACTTC. The V gene is TRBV5-5, the J gene TRBJ2-7, with D unclear. Germline CDR1 is SGHKS and CDR2 is YYEKEE (reference sequence). V lost 2 bases, J lost 6 bases, and 6 bases lay in between. The CDR3 totals 11 residues.

V is TRBV20-1 and J is TRBJ2-1, with D uncertain. Germline V gene lookup returns CDR1 DFQATT and CDR2 SNEGSKA (reference sequence). This CDR3 has 13 amino acids. Trimming stripped 3 bases from V and 8 bases from J, with 14 bases between. The CDR3 DNA follows: TGCAGTGCTAGTATACCGAGTACCGATGAGCAGTTCTTC. Encoded protein: CSASIPSTDEQFF.

As for this clonotype: The CDR3 carries no conserved terminal phenylalanine or tryptophan, so it likely arises from a read error. The V and J genes are TRBV6-5 and TRBJ1-2; the D is unclear. Germline V lookup: CDR1 MNHEY, CDR2 SVGAGI. This CDR3 region has 12 residues. V dropped 0 bases and J dropped 9 bases, with 8 bases sitting between them. CDR3 loop: CASSYSGRSYTL. For the CDR3, the DNA is TGTGCCAGCAGTTACTCTGGTCGAAGCTACACCCTC.

The V and J genes are TRBV11-3 and TRBJ1-1; possibly TRBD1 for D (6 bases). This CDR3 region has 15 residues. Trimming took 5 bases from V and 2 from J, leaving 15 bases between them. The V gene's germline CDR1 is SGHNT and CDR2 YENEEA. CDR3 nucleotides: TGTGCCAGCAGCCGGTCGGACAGACTAAACACTGAAGCTTTCTTT. This codes for CASSRSDRLNTEAFF.

Turning to this clonotype: A much larger clonotype is one base distant, so this may be a read error. This chain links TRBV27 with TRBJ1-1; D may be TRBD1 (5 bases). There are 13 residues in the CDR3. Germline CDR1 reads MNHEY; CDR2 reads SMNVEV (reference sequence). The CDR3 bases are TGTGCCGGCAGTTTACGGGACGGGACTGAAGCTTTCTTT. Translation gives CAGSLRDGTEAFF.

This chain joins TRBV5-1 and TRBJ2-2; the D is unclear. Germline CDR1 SGHRS, CDR2 YFSETQ. The CDR3 is 12 residues long. V lost 4 bases to trimming and J lost 7 bases, with 8 bases between them. This CDR3 is CASSAAHGELFF. In nucleotides, the CDR3 is TGCGCCAGCAGCGCGGCCCACGGGGAGCTGTTTTTT.

V usage is TRBV12-3 or TRBV12-4 and J usage is TRBJ2-7, with a tentative D call TRBD2 (7 bases). The V end was cut by 3 bases, the J end by 7 bases, with 13 bases between. The CDR3 runs to 13 residues. The CDR3 protein is CASSLAGAGEQYV. For the CDR3, the DNA is TGTGCCAGCAGTTTGGCGGGGGCGGGGGAGCAGTACGTC.

This clonotype was seen more than once but under ten times. V usage is TRBV3-1 and J usage is TRBJ2-7; TRBD2 is a possible D gene (6 bases). V was clipped by 3 bases and J by 6 bases, with 9 bases between them. Germline assignment: CDR1 LGHDT and CDR2 YNNKEL (reference sequence). The CDR3 is 12 amino acids. CDR3 loop: CASSHGGGEQYV. CDR3 nucleotides: TGTGCCAGCAGCCACGGGGGTGGCGAGCAGTACGTC.

This clonotype was recorded a few times. The chain recombines TRBV6-5 with TRBJ2-1; D is unclear. Germline V gene sequence: CDR1 MNHEY, CDR2 SVGAGI. Trimming cost V 4 bases and J 9 bases, with 13 bases left between them. The CDR3 consists of 13 residues. The CDR3 DNA sequence: TGTGCCAGCAGTTGGAAAAGAGGCGGTGAGCAGTTCTTC. Protein: CASSWKRGGEQFF.

A few counts support this clonotype. This sequence joins TRBV25-1 and TRBJ2-2; D possibly matches TRBD1 or TRBD2 (5 bases each). This CDR3 is 15 amino acids long. Trimming took 3 bases from V and 5 from J, leaving 13 bases between them. Germline CDR1 reads MGHDK; CDR2 reads SYGVNS. Here the CDR3 DNA reads TGTGCCAGCAGTGATACGTCGTGGGGGACCGGGGAGCTGTTTTTT. It encodes CASSDTSWGTGELFF.